This T cell receptor (beta chain) was sequenced during a study of T-cell memory formation after mild COVID-19. Study details: Largely donor-specific sequence clusters came from two donors.

V lost 5 bases to trimming and J lost 7 bases; unmatched junction nucleotides: 6. Looked up from germline, CDR1 is SQVTM and CDR2 is ANQGSEA. The CDR3 has 12 residues. One entry per CDR3 protein results from TCRdb running MiXCR on the 5' RACE reads. The table has roughly 480,000 distinct CDR3 sequences, 20% to 30% seen once. Material: PBMCs or a T cell subset sorted from them (not recorded which). The sequence was collected from an adult woman who had mild COVID-19 (a few samples of this study predate the infection). Cell type and time point are not known. This chain links TRBV29-1 with TRBJ2-3; 7 bases align to TRBD2. DNA for the CDR3: TGCAGCGTTCCCCGGGGGGTCCATACGCAGTATTTT. It codes for CSVPRGVHTQYF.